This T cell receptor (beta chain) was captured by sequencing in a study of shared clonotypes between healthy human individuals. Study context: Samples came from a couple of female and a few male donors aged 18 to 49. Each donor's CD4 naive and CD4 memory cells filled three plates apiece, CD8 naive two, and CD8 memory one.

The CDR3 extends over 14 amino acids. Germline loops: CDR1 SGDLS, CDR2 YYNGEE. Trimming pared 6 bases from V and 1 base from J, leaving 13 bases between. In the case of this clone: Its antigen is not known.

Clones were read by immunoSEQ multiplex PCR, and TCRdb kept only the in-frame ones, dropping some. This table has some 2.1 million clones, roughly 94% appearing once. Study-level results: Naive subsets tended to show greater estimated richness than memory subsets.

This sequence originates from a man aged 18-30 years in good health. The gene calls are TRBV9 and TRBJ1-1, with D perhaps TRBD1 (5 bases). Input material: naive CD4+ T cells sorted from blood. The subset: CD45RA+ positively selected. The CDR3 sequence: CASTRRQTNTEAFF. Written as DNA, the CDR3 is TGTGCCAGCACCAGAAGACAGACGAACACTGAAGCTTTCTTT.